The 9 T cell receptor beta chains below come from one sample, sequenced in a study of blood T cells in healthy people across ages. Through a sample-barcoded 5' primer and a J-beta primer mix, a second PCR was run for roughly 6 to 11 cycles. TCRdb ran MiXCR on the 5' RACE reads and lists one entry per CDR3 protein. The repertoire holds some 920,000 distinct CDR3 sequences, with roughly 51% as singletons. The sequencing input was blood. All receptors derive from a woman aged 60-75 years in good health.

This sequence joins TRBV5-1 and TRBJ2-7, with 8 bases fitting TRBD2. V shed 0 bases, J shed 6 bases, and the junction held 8 bases outside the gene matches. The CDR3 covers 15 residues. CDR1 SGHRS and CDR2 YFSETQ come from the germline V gene. The CDR3 sequence is CASSLAGRASSEQYF. The CDR3 region has the DNA TGCGCCAGCAGCTTGGCCGGGAGGGCTTCGAGCGAGCAGTACTTC.

The V and J genes are TRBV5-1 and TRBJ2-1, with a tentative D call TRBD2 (7 bases). V lost 0 bases to trimming and J lost 9 bases, with 13 bases between them. The CDR3 extends over 14 amino acids. Per the germline V gene, CDR1 is SGHRS and CDR2 is YFSETQ. CDR3 sequence (DNA): TGCGCCAGCAGCTTGGATGCGGGGGCTAGTGAGCAGTTCTTC. Translating gives CASSLDAGASEQFF.

The chain is built from TRBV20-1 and TRBJ1-6; D is undetermined. Trimming stripped 3 bases from V and 7 bases from J, with 13 bases between. CDR1 is DFQATT, CDR2 SNEGSKA, per germline (reference sequence). The CDR3 extends over 14 amino acids. DNA of the CDR3: TGCAGTGCTAGCAAGGGATCCACCAATTCACCCCTCCACTTT. Residues: CSASKGSTNSPLHF.

V usage is TRBV28 and J usage is TRBJ2-7; D is perhaps TRBD2 (7 bases). Germline lookup yields CDR1 MDHEN and CDR2 SYDVKM. The CDR3 covers 14 residues. V was trimmed by 2 bases and J by 7 bases, leaving 15 bases between them. The CDR3 here is CASSLEGGPAEQYF. The CDR3 DNA follows: TGTGCCAGCAGTTTAGAGGGGGGGCCCGCAGAGCAGTACTTC.

This clonotype was detected only a few times. This chain connects TRBV4-2 to TRBJ2-5; D tentatively reads TRBD1 or TRBD2 (6 bases each). The J call may be incorrect, as the DNA end agrees better with TRBJ2-7. The length of the CDR3 is 15 residues. Germline V lookup: CDR1 LGHNA, CDR2 YNFKEQ. CDR3 amino acids: CASSQEGGIVDEQYF. The CDR3, as DNA: TGTGCCAGCAGCCAAGAGGGGGGCATCGTGGACGAGCAGTACTTC.

The chain links TRBV20-1 to TRBJ2-3, with 12 bases identical to TRBD2. Germline trimming cut 3 bases from V and 9 bases from J; bases unmatched to any gene: 7. This CDR3 spans 14 amino acids. Per the germline V gene, CDR1 is DFQATT and CDR2 is SNEGSKA (reference sequence). This CDR3 is CSASRLAGVGTQYF. For the CDR3, the DNA is TGCAGTGCTAGTAGACTAGCGGGAGTCGGAACGCAGTATTTT.

This clonotype occurred a few times. The chain uses TRBV27 and TRBJ2-4; D is perhaps TRBD2 (6 bases). The V and J ends lost 5 bases and 1 base respectively, with 12 bases between them. This CDR3 region has 15 residues. Germline lookup yields CDR1 MNHEY and CDR2 SMNVEV (reference sequence). The CDR3 loop is CASSEHGRAKNIQYF. The CDR3 coding sequence is TGTGCCAGCAGTGAGCATGGGAGGGCCAAAAACATTCAGTACTTC.

The gene calls are TRBV7-2 and TRBJ1-2, with D hard to call. From germline, CDR1 is SGHTA and CDR2 FQGNSA. CDR3 length equals 14 residues. Trimming took off 1 base at V and 8 bases at J, with 14 bases between the two ends. Here the CDR3 DNA reads TGTGCCAGCAGCTTAGAGGCGGAGCTAGGAGGCTACACCTTC. Encoded protein: CASSLEAELGGYTF. Together with reference TRBV7-2 and TRBJ1-2, the CDR3 gives the full variable domain: GAGVSQSPSNKVTEKGKDVELRCDPISGHTALYWYRQSLGQGLEFLIYFQGNSAPDKSGLPSDRFSAERTGGSVSTLTIQRTQQEDSAVYLCASSLEAELGGYTFGSGTRLTVV.

This clonotype turned up a few times. The chain has TRBV11-2 and TRBJ1-2, with D tentatively TRBD1 (6 bases). The CDR3 contains 15 residues. V was pared by 5 bases and J by 7 bases, with 20 bases between. Germline V lookup: CDR1 SGHAT, CDR2 FQNNGV. The CDR3 DNA reads as TGTGCCAGCAGCGATCTCAACAGGGTCTACGCTGGCTACACCTTC. It yields the protein CASSDLNRVYAGYTF.